These T cell receptor beta chains were read from a single sample in a study of beta chain features in type 1 diabetes. Some clones are missing from TCRdb's copy, which holds only in-frame ones; the method was immunoSEQ multiplex PCR. The data contain some 660,000 clones, more than 13% of them singletons. The specimen sequenced was naive CD4+ T cells from blood. These receptor sequences come from a man between 18 and 29 years old with type 1 diabetes. Each CDR3 is given with its conserved first and last residue. Each record gives: clone size, D gene, J gene, V gene, CDR3 protein, CDR3 DNA. A D gene is named only where the DNA matches it firmly. Clone size appears in some rows only: once, few, many, or a class for an expanded clone.

. | TRBD2 | TRBJ2-3 | TRBV5-4 | CASSFRLAGVTDTQYF | TGTGCCAGCAGCTTCCGGCTAGCGGGGGTCACAGATACGCAGTATTTT
. | . | TRBJ1-2 | TRBV4-1 | CASSRLDSNYGYTF | TGCGCCAGCAGCCGACTAGACAGTAACTATGGCTACACCTTC
. | TRBD2 | TRBJ2-3 | TRBV4-1 | CASSQDPGGRATDTQYF | TGCGCCAGCAGCCAAGATCCTGGCGGGAGGGCGACAGATACGCAGTATTTT
. | TRBD2 | TRBJ2-2 | TRBV7-2 | CASKSSGSGSRGELFF | TGTGCCAGCAAATCTAGCGGGAGTGGAAGTCGGGGGGAGCTGTTTTTT
. | . | TRBJ2-3 | TRBV7-9 | CASSQPIATSTDTQYF | TGTGCCAGCAGCCAGCCGATAGCAACCAGCACAGATACGCAGTATTTT
. | . | TRBJ1-2 | TRBV5-1 | CASSLRLNLRGYGYTF | TGCGCCAGCAGCCTTCGACTCAACCTCCGGGGCTATGGCTACACCTTC
few | TRBD2 | TRBJ2-7 | TRBV7-2 | CASTLGPSGSEQYF | TGTGCCAGCACCCTCGGCCCCAGCGGGAGCGAGCAGTACTTC
few | . | TRBJ2-1 | TRBV6-5 | CAIQGRIGEQFF | TGTGCCATACAGGGTCGTATCGGAGAGCAGTTCTTC
once | . | TRBJ2-7 | TRBV30 | CAWSFSAEQYF | TGTGCCTGGAGTTTCTCAGCCGAGCAGTACTTC
. | . | TRBJ2-5 | TRBV25-1 | CASSDPSYRAGETQYF | TGTGCCAGCAGTGACCCCTCCTACAGGGCCGGAGAGACCCAGTACTTC
few | TRBD2 | TRBJ2-1 | TRBV5-1 | CASSPGTSGRLSSYNEQFF | TGCGCCAGCAGCCCAGGGACTAGCGGGAGGTTGAGCTCCTACAATGAGCAGTTCTTC
. | TRBD2 | TRBJ2-7 | TRBV7-2 | CASSSSGGDPGEQYF | TGTGCCAGCAGCTCGAGCGGGGGAGACCCGGGCGAGCAGTACTTC
few | TRBD1 | TRBJ2-4 | TRBV15 | CATSIQGALDIQYF | TGTGCCACCAGCATACAGGGGGCTTTAGACATTCAGTACTTC
many | TRBD1 | TRBJ2-4 | TRBV15 | CATRRQGQNIQYF | TGTGCCACCAGGCGACAGGGTCAAAACATTCAGTACTTC
few | . | TRBJ2-3 | TRBV21-1 | CASSKARGTQYF | TGTGCCAGCAGCAAAGCGCGCGGTACGCAGTATTTT
few | . | TRBJ1-2 | TRBV7-9 | CASSPQGDGYTF | TGTGCCAGCAGCCCACAGGGAGATGGCTACACCTTC
. | . | TRBJ2-1 | TRBV11-2 | CASSMRIDEQFF | TGTGCCAGCAGCATGCGGATCGATGAGCAGTTCTTC
. | . | TRBJ1-2 | TRBV2 | CASSETVKKYYGYTF | TGTGCCAGCAGTGAAACGGTGAAGAAGTACTATGGCTACACCTTC
. | . | TRBJ2-3 | TRBV7-9 | CASSAWGGETDTQYF | TGTGCCAGCAGCGCGTGGGGGGGCGAAACAGATACGCAGTATTTT
few | . | TRBJ1-5 | TRBV18 | CASSLQVNQPQHF | TGTGCCAGCTCACTGCAGGTAAATCAGCCCCAGCATTTT
. | TRBD1 | TRBJ2-5 | TRBV7-9 | CASSNRQGRETQYF | TGTGCCAGCAGCAATCGACAGGGCCGAGAGACCCAGTACTTC
few | . | TRBJ2-5 | TRBV7-6 | CASSSTRGGETQYF | TGTGCCAGCAGCTCTACGCGGGGCGGGGAGACCCAGTACTTC
. | TRBD1 | TRBJ1-4 | TRBV7-8 | CASSLISGGYKEKLFF | TGTGCCAGCAGCTTAATATCAGGGGGGTATAAAGAAAAACTGTTTTTT
few | . | TRBJ1-6 | TRBV4-2 | CASSQERSGSPLHF | TGTGCCAGCAGCCAGGAACGGTCGGGATCACCCCTCCACTTT
few | . | TRBJ1-1 | TRBV29-1 | CSVTGATEAFF | TGCAGCGTCACGGGGGCTACTGAAGCTTTCTTT
few | . | TRBJ2-7 | TRBV27 | CASSLFPLSFGYEQYF | TGTGCCAGCAGTTTATTCCCACTTAGCTTTGGGTACGAGCAGTACTTC
. | TRBD2 | TRBJ2-1 | TRBV7-9 | CASSPTSGQVIGQFF | TGTGCCAGCAGCCCGACTAGCGGCCAGGTAATTGGGCAGTTCTTC
few | TRBD1 | TRBJ1-5 | TRBV5-1 | CASSYDRDQPQHF | TGCGCCAGCAGCTACGACAGGGATCAGCCCCAGCATTTT
. | TRBD1 | TRBJ1-4 | TRBV7-9 | CASSAPGTGGDRKLFF | TGTGCCAGCAGCGCTCCCGGGACAGGAGGGGACCGAAAACTGTTTTTT
. | . | TRBJ2-5 | TRBV28 | CASSLGRQETQYF | TGTGCCAGCAGTTTGGGCAGACAAGAGACCCAGTACTTC
. | . | TRBJ1-5 | TRBV6-1 | CASRDSNQPQHF | TGTGCCAGCAGGGACAGCAATCAGCCCCAGCATTTT
. | . | TRBJ2-5 | TRBV15 | CATSRDPVIKAEETQYF | TGTGCCACCAGCAGAGATCCGGTTATCAAGGCGGAGGAGACCCAGTACTTC
few | . | TRBJ1-5 | TRBV6-1 | CASSPGPSNQPQHF | TGTGCCAGCAGTCCTGGACCCAGCAATCAGCCCCAGCATTTT
. | . | TRBJ2-5 | TRBV30 | CAWATGTQETQYF | TGTGCCTGGGCAACAGGGACCCAAGAGACCCAGTACTTC
. | TRBD2 | TRBJ2-1 | TRBV7-6 | CASSLPGGRNEQFF | TGTGCCAGCAGCTTACCGGGAGGGCGTAATGAGCAGTTCTTC
. | . | TRBJ2-3 | TRBV6-1 | CASSGARGDTQYF | TGTGCCAGCAGTGGGGCAAGGGGGGATACGCAGTATTTT
. | . | TRBJ2-2 | TRBV29-1 | CSGLASPANTGELFF | TGCAGCGGATTAGCCTCCCCCGCGAACACCGGGGAGCTGTTTTTT
. | TRBD1 | TRBJ1-5 | TRBV4-1 | CASSRLGTAQPQHF | TGCGCCAGCAGCCGTCTGGGGACAGCTCAGCCCCAGCATTTT
. | . | TRBJ2-2 | TRBV7-2 | CASSILYYGGELFF | TGTGCCAGCAGCATACTTTACTATGGCGGGGAGCTGTTTTTT
few | . | TRBJ2-5 | TRBV7-2 | CASSFGLQETQYF | TGTGCCAGCAGCTTCGGACTACAAGAGACCCAGTACTTC
few | . | TRBJ2-2 | TRBV5-1 | CASSSGTPINTGELFF | TGCGCCAGCAGCTCCGGGACGCCAATAAACACCGGGGAGCTGTTTTTT
. | . | TRBJ1-1 | TRBV7-9 | CASSFTAKNTEAFF | TGTGCCAGCAGCTTCACAGCGAAGAACACTGAAGCTTTCTTT
few | TRBD1 | TRBJ2-7 | TRBV4-1 | CASSQARDRAYEQYF | TGCGCCAGCAGCCAGGCCCGGGACAGGGCCTACGAGCAGTACTTC
. | . | TRBJ1-4 | TRBV14 | CASSQQGGGKLFF | TGTGCCAGCAGCCAACAGGGCGGAGGAAAACTGTTTTTT
. | . | TRBJ2-3 | TRBV25-1 | CASSGADTQYF | TGTGCCAGCAGCGGCGCAGATACGCAGTATTTT
. | TRBD2 | TRBJ2-1 | TRBV11-2 | CASSSGLAGRNEQFF | TGTGCCAGCAGCTCGGGACTAGCGGGGCGCAATGAGCAGTTCTTC
. | TRBD1 | TRBJ2-5 | TRBV9 | CASSVGQGLLETQYF | TGTGCCAGCAGCGTAGGACAGGGTCTTCTGGAGACCCAGTACTTC
few | TRBD2 | TRBJ2-2 | TRBV30 | CAWKTSGSNLAGELFF | TGTGCCTGGAAGACTAGCGGGAGTAATTTGGCCGGGGAGCTGTTTTTT
. | . | TRBJ1-2 | TRBV7-2 | CASSLFGGYTF | TGTGCCAGCAGCTTGTTTGGTGGCTACACCTTC
. | TRBD1 | TRBJ1-2 | TRBV2 | CASMDEGAGNYGYTF | TGTGCCAGCATGGATGAGGGGGCAGGCAACTATGGCTACACCTTC
few | . | TRBJ1-1 | TRBV29-1 | CSSSGGPEAFF | TGCAGCTCCTCTGGGGGTCCAGAAGCTTTCTTT
. | . | TRBJ2-3 | TRBV29-1 | CSLSTGTGTQYF | TGCAGCTTAAGCACGGGCACAGGTACGCAGTATTTT
few | TRBD1 | TRBJ1-5 | TRBV28 | CASSLSTGVHQPQHF | TGTGCCAGCAGTTTATCCACAGGGGTACATCAGCCCCAGCATTTT